This entry is about one T cell receptor (beta chain). This entry is derived from a study of blood T cell repertoires in COVID-19. Generated by immunoSEQ multiplex PCR, the TCRdb table keeps only in-frame clones and is missing some. This sample has 250,000 to 300,000 clones, with about 90% found just once. The CDR3 loop spans 14 amino acids. The germline V gene has CDR1 MNHEY and CDR2 SVGAGI. V lost 2 bases and J lost 5, with 10 bases in between. The clonotype was recovered from a woman aged 55-75 years who had recovered from COVID-19. V gene TRBV6-5 combines with J gene TRBJ2-1; tentative D call: TRBD1 (5 bases). Sequencing was performed on PBMCs or T cells enriched from blood (not recorded which). The CDR3 nucleotides read TGTGCCAGCAGTTACAGGGGCATCGACAATGAGCAGTTCTTC. Its translation is CASSYRGIDNEQFF.